This passage covers 28 T cell receptor beta chains from one sample sequenced in a study of beta chain features in type 1 diabetes. The sequenced template was cDNA made from the entire isolated RNA. Method: immunoSEQ multiplex PCR; TCRdb's copy keeps in-frame clones and lacks some. The data show under 550,000 clones, with over 10% seen just once and around 0.05% held by the top ten. Sequences were obtained from naive CD4+ T cells from blood. These receptors came from a woman under 30 in good health.

This clone was seen at least ten times. The chain employs TRBV4-1 and TRBJ2-4, with 7 bases identical to TRBD2. The CDR3 loop spans 13 amino acids. The ends lost 0 bases at V and 10 bases at J; junction bases unmatched: 3. The germline V gene encodes CDR1 MGHRA and CDR2 YSYEKL. CDR3 sequence (DNA): TGCGCCAGCAGCCAAGACAGGGAGGGTATTCAGTACTTC. Amino acids: CASSQDREGIQYF.

This clone turned up a few times. V and J are TRBV29-1 and TRBJ2-1; TRBD1 agrees at 10 bases. V trimming: 6 bases; J trimming: 4 bases; junction bases outside the gene matches: 6. The length of the CDR3 is 14 residues. In germline, CDR1 is SQVTM, CDR2 ANQGSEA. CDR3 sequence reads: CSVCRDRGYNEQFF. DNA of the CDR3: TGCAGCGTATGCCGGGACAGGGGTTACAATGAGCAGTTCTTC.

The rearrangement uses TRBV4-1 and TRBJ2-1, with D tentatively TRBD2 (5 bases). The CDR3 loop spans 15 amino acids. Germline V gene sequence: CDR1 MGHRA, CDR2 YSYEKL. The V gene lost 3 bases and the J gene lost 0 bases, with 9 bases spanning the gap. CDR3 protein: CASSQPRGSYNEQFF. The CDR3 DNA reads as TGCGCCAGCAGCCAGCCACGGGGCTCCTACAATGAGCAGTTCTTC.

This sequence joins TRBV6-5 and TRBJ2-7; D gene ambiguous. This CDR3 region has 14 residues. V was trimmed by 6 bases and J by 3 bases, leaving 15 bases between them. Germline CDR1 is MNHEY and CDR2 is SVGAGI. The CDR3 sequence is CASRRSSNHYEQYF. The CDR3 region has the DNA TGTGCCAGCAGGAGGTCCTCCAACCACTACGAGCAGTACTTC.

There are a few counts of this clone. The V gene is TRBV23-1, the J gene TRBJ2-7, with 8 nucleotides matching TRBD1. TRBV23-1 is known as an ORF, though its function is uncertain. V lost 6 bases, J lost 3 bases, and 10 bases stayed unmatched. The CDR3 has 15 residues. The CDR3 DNA reads as TGCGCCAGCAGCTCGGCGACAGGGGCCCACTACGAGCAGTACTTC. Its protein product is CASSSATGAHYEQYF.

Only a few counts were recorded for this clone. The genes are TRBV19 and TRBJ1-5; D may be TRBD1 (5 bases). V lost 5 bases, J lost 9 bases, and 14 bases lay in between. Germline values: CDR1 LNHDA, CDR2 SQIVND (reference sequence). The CDR3 totals 13 residues. The CDR3 protein is CASSLGPRGPQHF. In DNA, the CDR3 is TGTGCCAGTAGTTTGGGGCCCCGGGGGCCCCAGCATTTT.

CDR3 sequence: CASSPEGTYNEQFF. DNA for the CDR3: TGCGCCAGCAGCCCAGAGGGGACCTACAATGAGCAGTTCTTC. This chain uses TRBV4-3 with TRBJ2-1; D assignment may be TRBD1 or TRBD2 (5 bases each). CDR3 length: 14 amino acids. V was pared by 4 bases and J by 2 bases, with 9 bases between. CDR1 is LGHNA, CDR2 YSLEER, per germline.

The chain has TRBV30 and TRBJ2-7; TRBD1 matches 9 bases. With 2 bases clipped from V and 11 bases from J, the junction kept 13 bases outside the gene matches. This CDR3 spans 14 amino acids. The germline gives CDR1 GTSNPN, CDR2 SVGIG (reference sequence). The CDR3 is CAWSLGPKQGAKYF. CDR3 coding DNA: TGTGCCTGGAGTCTCGGCCCAAAACAGGGGGCAAAGTACTTC. The full variable domain, with the rest looked up from reference TRBV30 and TRBJ2-7, is SQTIHQWPATLVQPVGSPLSLECTVEGTSNPNLYWYRQAAGRGLQLLFYSVGIGQISSEVPQNLSASRPQDRQFILSSKKLLLSDSGFYLCAWSLGPKQGAKYFGPGTRLTVT.

This clone came up a few times. In DNA form, the CDR3 reads TGTGCCAGCAGTTTTACTAGCGGGGGGCGTAACCCTACGCAGTATTTT. Translation: CASSFTSGGRNPTQYF. The rearrangement joins TRBV27 to TRBJ2-3, with TRBD2 identical over 12 bases. The CDR3 loop spans 16 amino acids. Germline V CDR1 and CDR2: MNHEY, SMNVEV (reference sequence). V lost 3 bases and J lost 8; bases outside the gene matches: 9.

This chain uses TRBV7-2 with TRBJ2-7; TRBD2 aligns across 8 bases. The CDR3 loop spans 15 amino acids. Germline lookup yields CDR1 SGHTA and CDR2 FQGNSA. Trimming at V came to 1 base and at J to 3 bases, leaving 5 bases not matched to a gene. CDR3 loop: CASSLGAGVGYEQYF. In DNA form, the CDR3 reads TGTGCCAGCAGCTTAGGAGCGGGGGTGGGCTACGAGCAGTACTTC.

The rearrangement uses TRBV7-6 and TRBJ2-5; D assignment may be TRBD1 or TRBD2 (5 bases each). The CDR3 has 14 amino acids. The V end lost 2 bases, the J end lost 4 bases, and 11 bases lay between the germline ends. Germline assignment: CDR1 SGHVS and CDR2 FNYEAQ. The DNA for the CDR3 is TGTGCCAGCAGCTTATACGGGACCCGAGAGACCCAGTACTTC. Translated: CASSLYGTRETQYF.

The chain joins TRBV30 to TRBJ2-6; D gene unclear. CDR1 and CDR2 from the germline V gene are GTSNPN and SVGIG (reference sequence). The V end was cut by 1 base, the J end by 0 bases, with 7 bases between. This CDR3 has 15 amino acids. The CDR3: CAWSGWRSGANVLTF. The CDR3 DNA reads TGTGCCTGGAGTGGATGGCGCTCTGGGGCCAACGTCCTGACTTTC.

The rearrangement uses TRBV2 and TRBJ1-4; D is uncertain. This CDR3 is built from 14 residues. Trimming left V 5 bases short and J 5 bases short, with 12 bases between. Germline CDR1 is SNHLY and CDR2 is FYNNEI. The CDR3 nucleotides read TGTGCCAGCAGTTACCGGCGATGGAATGAAAAACTGTTTTTT. Translated: CASSYRRWNEKLFF. The full variable domain, in which reference TRBV2 and TRBJ1-4 provide the parts outside the CDR3, is EPEVTQTPSHQVTQMGQEVILRCVPISNHLYFYWYRQILGQKVEFLVSFYNNEISEKSEIFDDQFSVERPDGSNFTLKIRSTKLEDSAMYFCASSYRRWNEKLFFGSGTQLSVL.

In this sample, this clone turned up many times. Here the CDR3 reads CASRDSSVNTEAFF. CDR3 DNA sequence: TGTGCCAGCAGGGACAGTTCAGTGAACACTGAAGCTTTCTTT. V and J are TRBV25-1 and TRBJ1-1; perhaps TRBD1 as D (6 bases). This CDR3 comprises 14 residues. V was cut by 6 bases and J by 0 bases, with 11 bases left in between. Germline V CDR1 and CDR2: MGHDK, SYGVNS.

Only a few counts were recorded for this clone. The V gene is TRBV23-1, the J gene TRBJ2-5; perhaps TRBD2 as D (6 bases). TRBV23-1 belongs to the ORF category, with a function that is uncertain. The CDR3 has 14 residues. V was pared by 2 bases and J by 5 bases, with 12 bases between. The CDR3 DNA follows: TGCGCCAGCAGTCAAGCTCCGGAGGGGGAGACCCAGTACTTC. Translating gives CASSQAPEGETQYF.

This clone has just a few counts. This chain uses TRBV7-9 with TRBJ1-4, with a possible D match to TRBD1 (6 bases). V was shortened by 1 base and J by 5 bases, with 11 bases between the two germline ends. The CDR3 loop spans 15 amino acids. Germline CDR1 and CDR2: SEHNR and FQNEAQ (reference sequence). The chain's CDR3 is CASSLVGQGNEKLFF. DNA for the CDR3: TGTGCCAGCAGCTTAGTGGGTCAGGGGAATGAAAAACTGTTTTTT.

The V and J genes are TRBV4-1 and TRBJ1-1; D is possibly TRBD1 (5 bases). The CDR3 has 14 residues. The V end was cut by 1 base, the J end by 1 base, with 7 bases between. CDR1 and CDR2 (germline): MGHRA, YSYEKL. The CDR3 protein is CASSQGQWNTEAFF. DNA for the CDR3: TGCGCCAGCAGCCAAGGACAGTGGAACACTGAAGCTTTCTTT.

The rearrangement links TRBV4-1 to TRBJ2-7, with D unresolved. Trimming stripped 1 base from V and 5 bases from J, with 15 bases between. There are 15 residues in the CDR3. Germline loops: CDR1 MGHRA, CDR2 YSYEKL. In nucleotides, the CDR3 is TGCGCCAGCAGCCAAGCTTATCAAGCAATACACGAGCAGTACGTC. Its protein is CASSQAYQAIHEQYV.

This clone was observed a few times. The J gene is TRBJ2-3, the V gene TRBV7-2; D is unresolved. Germline V CDR1 and CDR2: SGHTA, FQGNSA. V lost 5 bases, J lost 3 bases, and 15 bases lay in between. CDR3 length: 15 residues. The CDR3 protein is CASSPELIRTDTQYF. CDR3 coding DNA: TGTGCCAGCAGCCCAGAGCTTATTCGTACAGATACGCAGTATTTT. Using reference TRBV7-2 and TRBJ2-3 for the parts outside the CDR3, the full variable domain is GAGVSQSPSNKVTEKGKDVELRCDPISGHTALYWYRQSLGQGLEFLIYFQGNSAPDKSGLPSDRFSAERTGGSVSTLTIQRTQQEDSAVYLCASSPELIRTDTQYFGPGTRLTVL.

V is TRBV5-6 and J is TRBJ2-5; 7 bases match TRBD1. With 7 bases clipped from V and 5 bases from J, the junction kept 14 bases outside the gene matches. Germline V gene lookup returns CDR1 SGHDT and CDR2 YYEEEE. The CDR3 has 15 amino acids. CDR3 nucleotides: TGTGCCAGCGGCAAATTAGACAGGGATACGGAGACCCAGTACTTC. Residues: CASGKLDRDTETQYF.

The V call is TRBV18, the J call TRBJ2-3, with 8 bases identical to TRBD2. The CDR3 consists of 14 residues. CDR1 and CDR2 from the germline V gene are KGHSH and LQKENI. Trimming took 3 bases from V and 4 from J; bases not matched to a gene: 3. The CDR3 here is CASSPTGGPDTQYF. The DNA of the CDR3 is TGTGCCAGCTCACCTACGGGAGGGCCAGATACGCAGTATTTT.

V and J are TRBV4-3 and TRBJ1-1, with 12 bases aligning to TRBD1. The J segment lost 2 bases and the V segment lost 2 bases, leaving 3 bases of the junction unmatched. This CDR3 has 16 amino acids. Per germline, CDR1 LGHNA and CDR2 YSLEER. CDR3 DNA: TGCGCCAGCAGCCAAAGGGACAGGGGGCCCAACACTGAAGCTTTCTTT. This translates into CASSQRDRGPNTEAFF.

This clone was seen a few times. This chain uses TRBV4-3 with TRBJ2-1, with a weak D call TRBD1 (6 bases). Looked up from germline, CDR1 is LGHNA and CDR2 is YSLEER. CDR3 length: 15 residues. The V and J ends lost 0 bases and 3 bases respectively, with 9 bases between them. Here the CDR3 DNA reads TGCGCCAGCAGCCAAGACCCGGACAGCTACAATGAGCAGTTCTTC. Its translation: CASSQDPDSYNEQFF.

This clone showed up just a few times. This sequence joins TRBV30 and TRBJ2-1; 8 bases map to TRBD2. Germline V lookup: CDR1 GTSNPN, CDR2 SVGIG (reference sequence). The V segment lost 4 bases and the J segment 0 bases; nucleotides outside the gene matches: 2. This CDR3 has 14 residues. The DNA of the CDR3 is TGTGCCTGGAAAAGCGGGAGCTCCTACAATGAGCAGTTCTTC. Residues: CAWKSGSSYNEQFF. Filled out from reference TRBV30 and TRBJ2-1, the complete variable domain reads SQTIHQWPATLVQPVGSPLSLECTVEGTSNPNLYWYRQAAGRGLQLLFYSVGIGQISSEVPQNLSASRPQDRQFILSSKKLLLSDSGFYLCAWKSGSSYNEQFFGPGTRLTVL.

This clone was recorded a few times. The genes are TRBV7-3 and TRBJ2-3; 11 nucleotides match TRBD2. The germline gives CDR1 SGHTA, CDR2 FQGTGA. The CDR3 consists of 17 residues. With V trimmed by 5 bases and J by 4 bases, 11 bases remained unmatched. This CDR3 is CASSQLPSGGFPDTQYF. The CDR3 DNA reads TGTGCCAGCAGCCAGCTTCCTAGCGGGGGGTTCCCAGATACGCAGTATTTT. Full variable domain (rest looked up from reference TRBV7-3 and TRBJ2-3): GAGVSQTPSNKVTEKGKYVELRCDPISGHTALYWYRQSLGQGPEFLIYFQGTGAADDSGLPNDRFFAVRPEGSVSTLKIQRTERGDSAVYLCASSQLPSGGFPDTQYFGPGTRLTVL.

This clone was recorded a few times. This rearrangement joins TRBV18 to TRBJ1-2, with no clear D. This CDR3 contains 15 residues. In germline, CDR1 is KGHSH, CDR2 LQKENI. V lost 3 bases and J lost 3, with 14 bases in between. CDR3 residues: CASSPLEGAHYGYTF. The CDR3 DNA follows: TGTGCCAGCTCACCCCTGGAGGGTGCTCACTATGGCTACACCTTC.

This chain connects TRBV5-4 to TRBJ2-3; 8 positions match TRBD2. This CDR3 has 19 amino acids. Per germline, CDR1 SGHNT and CDR2 YYREEE (reference sequence). After removal of 0 bases from V and 0 bases from J, the junction contained 12 bases not matched to a gene. This CDR3 is CASSLGRTSPRTSTDTQYF. For the CDR3, the DNA is TGTGCCAGCAGCTTGGGAAGGACTAGCCCCAGAACTAGCACAGATACGCAGTATTTT.

In this sample, this clone turned up a few times. The J gene is TRBJ2-3, the V gene TRBV5-1; no reliable D call. V was pared by 3 bases and J by 1 base, with 9 bases between. The germline V gene has CDR1 SGHRS and CDR2 YFSETQ. This CDR3 has 14 residues. CDR3 DNA sequence: TGCGCCAGCAGCTCCCTAACGGGCACAGATACGCAGTATTTT. Protein: CASSSLTGTDTQYF.